These 18 T cell receptor beta chains came from one sample sequenced in a study of response to subunit inactivated influenza vaccine. TCRdb passed the RT-PCR reads through MiXCR, listing each CDR3 protein once. This sample yields about 190,000 distinct CDR3 sequences, of which approximately 14% are seen a single time; approximately 25% belongs to the top ten. The sample here was CD8+ T cells sorted from PBMCs, taken about 5 days after vaccination. All receptors derive from a man aged 50 to 59 who received an inactivated influenza vaccine.

This clonotype has a single count. The chain carries TRBV5-1 and TRBJ1-1, with D unresolved. The CDR3 runs to 13 residues. The V gene lost 0 bases and the J gene lost 13 bases, with 16 bases spanning the gap. The germline V gene encodes CDR1 SGHRS and CDR2 YFSETQ. CDR3 coding DNA: TGCGCCAGCAGCTTGGTCGTAAACACTCAAGTTTTCTTT. It specifies CASSLVVNTQVFF.

This chain connects TRBV10-2 to TRBJ2-7; weak D call: TRBD1 (6 bases). CDR3 length: 14 amino acids. Trimming removed 8 bases at V and 2 bases at J, with 16 bases between. Germline V gives CDR1 WSHSY, CDR2 SAAADI. CDR3 amino acids: CASSITGPAYEQYF. The CDR3 nucleotides read TGCGCCAGCTCCATAACAGGGCCGGCCTACGAGCAGTACTTC.

This chain links TRBV30 with TRBJ2-5; TRBD2 is a possible D gene (5 bases). Trimming removed 3 bases from V and 6 bases from J, with 8 bases in between. Germline V gives CDR1 GTSNPN, CDR2 SVGIG (reference sequence). This CDR3 region has 11 residues. CDR3 nucleotides: TGTGCCTGGAGGGGGAGTCAGACCCAGTACTTC. Protein: CAWRGSQTQYF.

This clonotype has just a few counts. CDR3 bases: TGTGCCAGCAGTTTAAGCCCTGATTGGGGGTCTAACTATGGCTACACCTTC. This translates into CASSLSPDWGSNYGYTF. The chain uses TRBV28 and TRBJ1-2, with a tentative D call TRBD1 (5 bases). CDR3 length: 17 amino acids. CDR1 MDHEN and CDR2 SYDVKM come from the germline V gene. The V end lost 2 bases, the J end lost 0 bases, and 16 bases lay between the germline ends.

The chain is built from TRBV6-5 and TRBJ2-1, with a tentative D call TRBD2 (5 bases). In germline, CDR1 is MNHEY, CDR2 SVGAGI. Trimming shortened V by 0 bases and J by 4 bases, and 10 bases separated the two germline ends. The CDR3 contains 15 residues. In DNA, the CDR3 is TGTGCCAGCAGTTACTCGGAGCGGAGTTACAATGAGCAGTTCTTC. Amino acids: CASSYSERSYNEQFF.

This chain links TRBV3-1 with TRBJ1-1; D may be TRBD1 (6 bases). Germline loops: CDR1 LGHDT, CDR2 YNNKEL (reference sequence). This CDR3 is built from 17 residues. The V end was cut by 1 base, the J end by 1 base, with 16 bases between. CDR3 loop: CASSQVQGPNQNTEAFF. The CDR3 DNA follows: TGTGCCAGCAGCCAAGTTCAGGGGCCGAATCAGAACACTGAAGCTTTCTTT.

The chain carries TRBV6-6 and TRBJ2-3; perhaps TRBD2 as D (5 bases). Trimming pared 2 bases from V and 14 bases from J, leaving 14 bases between. The CDR3 is 12 residues long. Germline V gives CDR1 MNHNY, CDR2 SVGAGI (reference sequence). The CDR3 spells CASSYRTDPAYF. CDR3 DNA sequence: TGTGCCAGCAGTTACCGGACTGACCCAGCGTATTTT.

In this sample, this clonotype turned up a few times. V is TRBV6-1 and J is TRBJ2-3; D possibly matches TRBD1 or TRBD2 (5 bases each). The germline gives CDR1 MNHNS, CDR2 SASEGT. Trimming removed 7 bases from V and 9 bases from J, with 20 bases in between. The CDR3 runs to 14 residues. The CDR3 DNA sequence: TGTGCCAGCATCAACCGGGACCTGCTCAACACGCAGTATTTT. This sequence encodes CASINRDLLNTQYF.

Only a few counts were recorded for this clonotype. This chain joins TRBV28 and TRBJ2-7, with 7 bases fitting TRBD1. J gave up 0 bases and V 5 bases, and 7 bases lay outside the gene matches. Germline CDR1 is MDHEN and CDR2 is SYDVKM. The CDR3 length is 15 residues. The CDR3 is CASSILRDSSYEQYF. The CDR3 region has the DNA TGTGCCAGCAGTATTCTACGGGACAGCTCCTACGAGCAGTACTTC.

This chain links TRBV5-6 with TRBJ2-5, with TRBD1 matching 7 bases. The CDR3 extends over 14 amino acids. Germline-derived CDR1 and CDR2 are SGHDT and YYEEEE. V shed 4 bases and J 5 bases; nucleotides not matched to a gene: 8. CDR3 sequence: CASSADRVGETQYF. In nucleotides, the CDR3 is TGTGCCAGCAGCGCCGACAGGGTTGGGGAGACCCAGTACTTC.

This clonotype was observed a few times. The rearrangement links TRBV6-2 or TRBV6-3 to TRBJ2-3, with D perhaps TRBD1 or TRBD2 (5 bases each). Germline CDR1 is MNHEY and CDR2 is SVGEGT. V was cut by 2 bases and J by 4 bases, with 13 bases left in between. The CDR3 totals 15 residues. The CDR3 bases are TGTGCCAGCAGTTACCCTTCCGGGGCGGCAGATACGCAGTATTTT. As protein: CASSYPSGAADTQYF.

The V gene is TRBV20-1, the J gene TRBJ2-3, with a weak D call TRBD1 (6 bases). From germline, CDR1 is DFQATT and CDR2 SNEGSKA (reference sequence). Trimming left V 0 bases short and J 1 base short, with 17 bases between. CDR3 length: 17 amino acids. CDR3 protein: CSARDHSRGGRTDTQYF. The DNA for the CDR3 is TGCAGTGCTAGAGATCATTCTAGAGGGGGTCGCACAGATACGCAGTATTTT.

This clonotype was seen at least ten times. This chain joins TRBV11-2 and TRBJ1-4; D not resolved. Germline loops: CDR1 SGHAT, CDR2 FQNNGV. This CDR3 comprises 16 residues. Trimming took off 6 bases at V and 3 bases at J, with 17 bases between the two ends. CDR3 loop: CASSWEVGRANEKLFF. Here the CDR3 DNA reads TGTGCCAGCAGTTGGGAGGTGGGCAGAGCTAATGAAAAACTGTTTTTT.

This clonotype came up a few times. This sequence joins TRBV28 and TRBJ1-2; TRBD1 is a possible D gene (5 bases). The CDR3 is 15 residues long. CDR1 and CDR2 from the germline V gene are MDHEN and SYDVKM. The germline V and J ends were trimmed by 3 bases and 1 base, with 12 bases remaining between them. This chain's CDR3 is CASSFITGGNYGYTF. The CDR3 nucleotides read TGTGCCAGCAGTTTTATAACAGGCGGTAACTATGGCTACACCTTC.

This clonotype was counted only a few times. The rearrangement joins TRBV20-1 to TRBJ1-1; 9 bases align to TRBD1. V lost 0 bases to trimming and J lost 3 bases; unmatched junction nucleotides: 5. This CDR3 region has 15 residues. Germline CDR1 and CDR2: DFQATT and SNEGSKA (reference sequence). CDR3 coding DNA: TGCAGTGCTAGAGATCACAGGGGGCTGGACACTGAAGCTTTCTTT. This sequence encodes CSARDHRGLDTEAFF.

This clonotype was counted many times. DNA of the CDR3: TGTGCCAGCAGCCGGGACGGGCGTCTTTCCTACAATGAGCAGTTCTTC. Amino acid sequence: CASSRDGRLSYNEQFF. The V call is TRBV7-8, the J call TRBJ2-1; D may match TRBD1 or TRBD2 (5 bases each). Germline-derived CDR1 and CDR2 are SGHVS and FQNEAQ. V was pared by 5 bases and J by 1 base, with 15 bases between. This CDR3 is 16 amino acids long.

This clonotype showed up just a few times. The rearrangement joins TRBV4-2 to TRBJ1-6; tentatively, D is TRBD1 (5 bases). Germline-derived CDR1 and CDR2 are LGHNA and YNFKEQ. The CDR3 has 17 residues. The V and J ends lost 5 bases and 0 bases respectively, with 14 bases between them. The DNA for the CDR3 is TGTGCCAGCAGCATATTGACAGCCAGCTCCTATAATTCACCCCTCCACTTT. It codes for CASSILTASSYNSPLHF.

CDR3 sequence (DNA): TGCAGCGTTGAAGGGGGCAGGGGCACTGAAGCTTTCTTT. Protein product: CSVEGGRGTEAFF. This chain uses TRBV29-1 with TRBJ1-1; the D gene is possibly TRBD1 (6 bases). The germline CDR1 and CDR2 sequences are SQVTM and ANQGSEA. CDR3 size: 13 residues. With 1 base removed from V and 4 bases from J, the gap between germline ends came to 10 bases.